Below, one T cell receptor (beta chain) is given with its context. The antigen remains unidentified. This record comes from a study of cytomegalovirus exposure and HLA in healthy donors. Across the whole study: Later, an analysis reported that the 130 or so validation repertoires had used the same platform as the approximately 630 first-cohort repertoires. Whole-study findings and limits: The tendency of first-cohort TCR clusters to co-occur in the 130 or so validation repertoires was identified by a subsequent analysis. A few of the chains that were CMV-associated were confirmed in vitro to be specific for CMV antigens. Altogether, more than 150 TCR beta chains were recorded as cytomegalovirus-associated.

V dropped 5 bases and J dropped 0 bases, with 8 bases sitting between them. From germline, CDR1 is GTSNPN and CDR2 SVGIG (reference sequence). The CDR3 contains 14 residues. TCRdb's copy holds only in-frame clones and misses some; the assay was immunoSEQ multiplex PCR. The sample comprises 150,000 or so clones, around 93% of which are singletons, and over 1.5% rests with the top ten. The rearrangement joins TRBV30 to TRBJ2-6, with D tentatively TRBD1 (6 bases). The sequencing input was PBMCs. The clonotype was recovered from a young man in good health and CMV-seropositive. The CDR3 loop reads CAWQGFSGANVLTF. The DNA of the CDR3 is TGTGCCTGGCAGGGGTTCTCTGGGGCCAACGTCCTGACTTTC.